The present T cell receptor beta chain was sequenced within a study of T-cell memory formation after mild COVID-19. Study summary: For the most part, TCR clusters were specific to one donor.

Study results and limitations: Chiefly within CM and EM were the contracting CD4+ clones; CD8+ ones were within EMRA. There were some responding clones in pre-infection memory, which suggested that cross-reactive memory had joined.

In its sample, this clonotype was seen a few times. Its matching antigen is unknown. This CDR3 contains 14 residues. Unmatched junction bases numbered 4, after V lost 5 bases and J lost 4 bases. Germline V gene lookup returns CDR1 LGHNA and CDR2 YNFKEQ. The TCR alpha and TCR beta cDNA libraries, bearing sample barcodes and UMIs, were generated by 5'RACE using constant-segment primers. TCRdb re-derived calls from the 5' RACE reads in MiXCR, one entry per CDR3 protein. The sample includes about 100,000 distinct CDR3 sequences, around 10% of them seen just once. V usage is TRBV4-2 and J usage is TRBJ2-2, with TRBD1 matching over 7 bases. This TCR derives from a man aged 18 to 29 who had mild COVID-19 (a few samples of this study predate the infection). Cell type and time point are not known. Sample: PBMCs or a T cell subset sorted from them (not recorded which). CDR3 coding DNA: TGTGCCAGCAGCACCCGGACAGGCACCGGGGAGCTGTTTTTT. Translation gives CASSTRTGTGELFF.